The rows below give T cell receptor beta chains drawn from one sample of a study of neoadjuvant anti-PD-1 for oral cavity cancer. Using immunoSEQ multiplex PCR, the repertoire was profiled, and TCRdb retains in-frame clones only, with some absent. Of some 61,000 clones detected, about 85% appear once; the ten largest clones hold roughly 3.5%. The sequencing used PBMCs, collected after nivolumab (anti-PD-1) treatment. The receptors originated from a person between 40 and 80 years old with oral cavity squamous cell carcinoma. CDR3s include the opening cysteine and the closing phenylalanine or tryptophan. The D gene is left open where the match is weak. The size entry is marked missing in some rows and otherwise reads once, few, many or a size class.

J gene: TRBJ2-1
V gene: TRBV29-1
D gene: -
CDR3 length: 11
clone size: -
CDR3 DNA: TGCAGCGTTGGACGTCTGAATGAGCAGTTCTTC
CDR3 protein: CSVGRLNEQFF

J gene: TRBJ2-6
V gene: TRBV28
D gene: -
CDR3 length: 15
clone size: -
CDR3 DNA: TGTGCCAGCAGTTTTTTAGTCTCTGGGGCCAACGTCCTGACTTTC
CDR3 protein: CASSFLVSGANVLTF

J gene: TRBJ1-1
V gene: TRBV27
D gene: TRBD1
CDR3 length: 16
clone size: -
CDR3 DNA: TGTGCCAGCAGCCTGGGGACAGGGTGGACGAACACTGAAGCTTTCTTT
CDR3 protein: CASSLGTGWTNTEAFF

J gene: TRBJ2-5
V gene: TRBV4-1
D gene: -
CDR3 length: 16
clone size: -
CDR3 DNA: TGCGCCAGCAGCCAAGACTTGGAACGGGGTCGCGAGACCCAGTACTTC
CDR3 protein: CASSQDLERGRETQYF

J gene: TRBJ2-7
V gene: TRBV30
D gene: -
CDR3 length: 14
clone size: -
CDR3 DNA: TGTGCCTGGACCAGATCCGTGGGACGGGGCGAGCAGTACTTC
CDR3 protein: CAWTRSVGRGEQYF

J gene: TRBJ2-7
V gene: TRBV6-5
D gene: -
CDR3 length: 14
clone size: few
CDR3 DNA: TGTGCCAGCAGTTCGGGACAAAAACTTTACGAGCAGTACTTC
CDR3 protein: CASSSGQKLYEQYF

J gene: TRBJ2-3
V gene: TRBV2
D gene: TRBD2
CDR3 length: 17
clone size: -
CDR3 DNA: TGTGCCGGCAGTGACCTAGCGGGAGCCTCTAGCACAGATACGCAGTATTTT
CDR3 protein: CAGSDLAGASSTDTQYF

J gene: TRBJ2-7
V gene: TRBV4-1
D gene: -
CDR3 length: 19
clone size: -
CDR3 DNA: TGCGCCAGCAGCCAAGCCCCTCGGCACACACGAAACTATACCTACGAGCAGTACTTC
CDR3 protein: CASSQAPRHTRNYTYEQYF

J gene: TRBJ2-1
V gene: TRBV2
D gene: TRBD2
CDR3 length: 15
clone size: -
CDR3 DNA: TGTGCCAGCAGCGGACTAGCGGGAGCAAGAAATGAGCAGTTCTTC
CDR3 protein: CASSGLAGARNEQFF

J gene: TRBJ1-5
V gene: TRBV6-5
D gene: TRBD1
CDR3 length: 14
clone size: -
CDR3 DNA: TGTGCCAGCAGTGAAACAGGGGATCGGCAGCCCCAGCATTTT
CDR3 protein: CASSETGDRQPQHF

J gene: TRBJ2-2
V gene: TRBV6-6
D gene: TRBD2
CDR3 length: 15
clone size: -
CDR3 DNA: TGTGCCAGCAGACCTAGCGGGAGAGACACCGGGGAGCTGTTTTTT
CDR3 protein: CASRPSGRDTGELFF

J gene: TRBJ1-1
V gene: TRBV5-1
D gene: -
CDR3 length: 16
clone size: -
CDR3 DNA: TGCGCCAGCAGCTCGACAGCCTCAACTGTTCAGACTGAAGCTTTCTTT
CDR3 protein: CASSSTASTVQTEAFF

J gene: TRBJ2-7
V gene: TRBV10-1
D gene: TRBD1
CDR3 length: 14
clone size: -
CDR3 DNA: TGCGCCAGCAGTGAGTATCGGGACAGGGGCGAGCAGTACTTC
CDR3 protein: CASSEYRDRGEQYF

J gene: TRBJ1-5
V gene: TRBV6-5
D gene: -
CDR3 length: 15
clone size: -
CDR3 DNA: TGTGCCAGCAGACTCAGGGTAGAGAGCAATCAGCCCCAGCATTTT
CDR3 protein: CASRLRVESNQPQHF

J gene: TRBJ2-1
V gene: TRBV6-4
D gene: TRBD1
CDR3 length: 14
clone size: -
CDR3 DNA: TGTGCCATACAGGACAGGGGCTCCTACAATGAGCAGTTCTTC
CDR3 protein: CAIQDRGSYNEQFF

J gene: TRBJ2-7
V gene: TRBV5-1
D gene: TRBD2
CDR3 length: 17
clone size: -
CDR3 DNA: TGCGCCAGCAGCTTGGCCCTTGGACTAGCGGGGATCCACGAGCAGTACTTC
CDR3 protein: CASSLALGLAGIHEQYF

J gene: TRBJ2-7
V gene: TRBV18
D gene: TRBD2
CDR3 length: 15
clone size: -
CDR3 DNA: TGTGCCAGCTCTACCCTGGCGGGGGGCCCCTACGAGCAGTACTTC
CDR3 protein: CASSTLAGGPYEQYF

J gene: TRBJ1-6
V gene: TRBV6-1
D gene: -
CDR3 length: 16
clone size: -
CDR3 DNA: TGTGCCAGCAGTGAAGTTTGGGGATCCAATAATTCACCCCTCCACTTT
CDR3 protein: CASSEVWGSNNSPLHF

J gene: TRBJ2-3
V gene: TRBV11-2
D gene: -
CDR3 length: 15
clone size: -
CDR3 DNA: TGTGCCAGCAGCTTTTTGCGGGCCAGCACAGATACGCAGTATTTT
CDR3 protein: CASSFLRASTDTQYF

J gene: TRBJ2-2
V gene: TRBV11-2
D gene: -
CDR3 length: 14
clone size: -
CDR3 DNA: TGTGCCAGCAGCAGGCGGGGGAACACCGGGGAGCTGTTTTTT
CDR3 protein: CASSRRGNTGELFF

J gene: TRBJ2-1
V gene: TRBV2
D gene: -
CDR3 length: 15
clone size: -
CDR3 DNA: TGTGCCAGCAACATGGACATTTCCTCCTACAATGAGCAGTTCTTC
CDR3 protein: CASNMDISSYNEQFF

J gene: TRBJ2-1
V gene: TRBV11-2
D gene: TRBD2
CDR3 length: 15
clone size: -
CDR3 DNA: TGTGCCAGCTTAACGTGGCGGGAGTCCTACAATGAGCAGTTCTTC
CDR3 protein: CASLTWRESYNEQFF

J gene: TRBJ1-3
V gene: TRBV19
D gene: -
CDR3 length: 16
clone size: -
CDR3 DNA: TGTGCCAGTAAACTCGCTTCCTGGAGCTCTGGAAACACCATATATTTT
CDR3 protein: CASKLASWSSGNTIYF

J gene: TRBJ2-7
V gene: TRBV6-6
D gene: TRBD2
CDR3 length: 14
clone size: -
CDR3 DNA: TGTGCCAGCAGTGAGCGGGAGGGCCGCTACGAGCAGTACTTC
CDR3 protein: CASSEREGRYEQYF